This T cell receptor (beta chain) is from a study of cytomegalovirus exposure and HLA in healthy donors. Overall study results and limits: Later analysis demonstrated an association between a missense DCLRE1C variant and TCR beta V- and J-gene trimming. Sequencing artifact likely explains a cluster of highly shared sequence variants. Most observed TCR sequences were rare, whereas some public TCRs were detected in many donors.

PCR was performed using 60 Vbeta and 13 Jbeta primers. The method was immunoSEQ multiplex PCR; TCRdb's version includes in-frame clones alone and lacks a portion of them. The sample holds 100,000 to 150,000 clones, more than 60% seen once. V shed 0 bases and J shed 2 bases, with 19 bases lying between them. The CDR3 is 18 residues long. Per the germline V gene, CDR1 is LGHNA and CDR2 is YSLEER. Regarding this clone: The antigen is not known.

This receptor was obtained from a woman between 35 and 50 years old in good health and CMV-seropositive. V and J are TRBV4-3 and TRBJ1-2; D is unclear. Sequencing was carried out using PBMCs. This chain's CDR3 is CASSQDLGILLANYGYTF. The CDR3 coding sequence is TGCGCCAGCAGCCAAGATCTCGGGATCCTACTCGCAAACTATGGCTACACCTTC.